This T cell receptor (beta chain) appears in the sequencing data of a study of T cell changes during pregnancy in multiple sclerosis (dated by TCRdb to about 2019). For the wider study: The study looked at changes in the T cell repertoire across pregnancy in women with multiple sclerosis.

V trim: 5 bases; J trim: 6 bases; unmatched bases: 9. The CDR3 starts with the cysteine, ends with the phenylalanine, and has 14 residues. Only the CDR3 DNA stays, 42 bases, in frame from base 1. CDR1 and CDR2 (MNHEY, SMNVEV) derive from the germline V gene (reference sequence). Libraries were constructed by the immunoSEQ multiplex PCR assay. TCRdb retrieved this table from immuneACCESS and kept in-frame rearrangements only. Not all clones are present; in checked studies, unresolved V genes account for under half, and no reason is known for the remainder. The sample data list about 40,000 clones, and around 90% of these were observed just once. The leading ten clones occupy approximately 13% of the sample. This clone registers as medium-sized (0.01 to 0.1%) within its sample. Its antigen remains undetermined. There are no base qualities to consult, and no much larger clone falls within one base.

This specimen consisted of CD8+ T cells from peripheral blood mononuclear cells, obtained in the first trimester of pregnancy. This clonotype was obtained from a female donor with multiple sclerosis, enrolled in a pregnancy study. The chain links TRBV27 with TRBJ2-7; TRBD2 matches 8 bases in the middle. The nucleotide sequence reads TGTGCCAGCAGTAGTGGCGGGGGGCCAAGCGAGCAGTACTTC. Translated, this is CASSSGGGPSEQYF.